The 28 T cell receptor beta chains given below trace back to one sample, sequenced in a study of shared clonotypes between healthy human individuals. The repertoire was sequenced with immunoSEQ multiplex PCR; TCRdb's copy has only in-frame clones and lacks some. Seen here are about 470,000 clones, around 79% observed once, and the top ten hold roughly an eighth. The sequencing input was PBMCs. All receptors derive from a woman aged 40 to 55 in good health. Some clones in this sample may be carry-over from other donors' samples.

With regard to this clone: Other nucleotide sequences in the sample specify the same CDR3. The genes are TRBV9 and TRBJ2-5; D unresolved. The CDR3 spans 14 residues. In germline, CDR1 is SGDLS, CDR2 YYNGEE. The germline V and J ends were trimmed by 0 bases and 1 base, with 7 bases remaining between them. The CDR3 nucleotides are TGTGCCAGCAGCGTAGGGCAGATCCAAGAGACCCAGTACTTC. Its translation is CASSVGQIQETQYF.

With regard to this clone: The sample carries other DNA sequences with the same CDR3. The chain joins TRBV2 to TRBJ2-3; 10 bases align to TRBD2. CDR3 length equals 15 residues. J was trimmed by 2 bases and V by 4 bases; bases with no gene match: 3. Germline V gene lookup returns CDR1 SNHLY and CDR2 FYNNEI. CDR3 DNA sequence: TGTGCCAGCAGTGGACTAGCGGGCCTCACAGATACGCAGTATTTT. Protein sequence: CASSGLAGLTDTQYF.

The genes are TRBV30 and TRBJ2-7; D might be TRBD1 (5 bases). V lost 4 bases and J lost 0, with 13 bases in between. This CDR3 spans 14 amino acids. Germline CDR1 GTSNPN, CDR2 SVGIG (reference sequence). The DNA for the CDR3 is TGTGCCTGGAAAAAAACCAGGGACTCCTACGAGCAGTACTTC. Protein: CAWKKTRDSYEQYF. Full variable domain (missing parts from reference TRBV30 and TRBJ2-7): SQTIHQWPATLVQPVGSPLSLECTVEGTSNPNLYWYRQAAGRGLQLLFYSVGIGQISSEVPQNLSASRPQDRQFILSSKKLLLSDSGFYLCAWKKTRDSYEQYFGPGTRLTVT.

The chain is built from TRBV20-1 and TRBJ1-1; TRBD1 aligns across 7 bases. The germline gives CDR1 DFQATT, CDR2 SNEGSKA (reference sequence). This CDR3 has 11 amino acids. J lost 8 bases, V lost 6 bases, and 6 bases had no gene match. The CDR3, as DNA: TGCAGTGCCCAGCCGGACAGGGAAGCTTTCTTT. Amino acids: CSAQPDREAFF.

Only a few counts were recorded for this clone. A junction end diverges from the germline sequence, so it may reflect a read error. V is TRBV19 and J is TRBJ2-7; 8 nucleotides agree with TRBD1. The CDR3 totals 14 residues. CDR1 is LNHDA and CDR2 is SQIVND in the germline V gene (reference sequence). The CDR3 sequence is CPSNPDRAAYEQYF. The DNA of the CDR3 is TGCCCGTCAAACCCGGACAGGGCAGCCTACGAGCAGTACTTC. The whole variable domain, filled in from reference TRBV19 and TRBJ2-7, reads DGGITQSPKYLFRKEGQNVTLSCEQNLNHDAMYWYRQDPGQGLRLIYYSQIVNDFQKGDIAEGYSVSREKKESFPLTVTSAQKNPTAFYLCPSNPDRAAYEQYFGPGTRLTVT.

This clone was observed a few times. The rearrangement uses TRBV7-2 and TRBJ1-5; D may be TRBD1 (6 bases). The CDR3 runs 15 residues. Trimming took 5 bases from V and 2 from J, leaving 13 bases between them. Germline CDR1 reads SGHTA; CDR2 reads FQGNSA. The CDR3 protein is CASSPIGGRNQPQHF. The CDR3 DNA follows: TGTGCCAGCAGCCCCATAGGGGGACGCAATCAGCCCCAGCATTTT.

V gene TRBV5-1 combines with J gene TRBJ2-5; 8 bases map to TRBD2. Trimming cost V 6 bases and J 7 bases; bases outside gene matches: 14. The CDR3 is made up of 15 amino acids. Germline loops: CDR1 SGHRS, CDR2 YFSETQ. The CDR3 here is CASMLAGRYLGTQYF. The DNA of the CDR3 is TGCGCCAGCATGCTAGCGGGCCGCTATCTGGGGACCCAGTACTTC.

V is TRBV10-3 and J is TRBJ2-2, with 7 bases matching TRBD1. V was pared by 4 bases and J by 6 bases, with 5 bases of the junction left unmatched. The CDR3 has 14 amino acids. The germline CDR1 and CDR2 sequences are ENHRY and SYGVKD. CDR3 nucleotides: TGTGCCATCAGTGGGACAGGACCCTCCGGGGAGCTGTTTTTT. Encoded protein: CAISGTGPSGELFF.

The chain employs TRBV5-4 and TRBJ2-1; 11 bases align to TRBD2. Germline assignment: CDR1 SGHNT and CDR2 YYREEE (reference sequence). The CDR3 spans 18 residues. V was pared by 4 bases and J by 2 bases, with 11 bases of the junction left unmatched. CDR3 loop: CASSPRLAGPSTYNEQFF. CDR3 bases: TGTGCCAGCAGCCCCCGACTAGCGGGGCCTTCAACCTACAATGAGCAGTTCTTC. The whole variable domain, remainder taken from reference TRBV5-4 and TRBJ2-1, is ETGVTQSPTHLIKTRGQQVTLRCSSQSGHNTVSWYQQALGQGPQFIFQYYREEENGRGNFPPRFSGLQFPNYSSELNVNALELDDSALYLCASSPRLAGPSTYNEQFFGPGTRLTVL.

This sequence joins TRBV28 and TRBJ2-7, with TRBD2 as a possible D gene (6 bases). The V gene's germline CDR1 is MDHEN and CDR2 SYDVKM. V lost 4 bases and J 2 bases, leaving 15 bases between the germline ends. The CDR3 has 15 residues. In nucleotides, the CDR3 is TGTGCCAGCAGTTCCGACTCGGAGGGCCCCTACGAGCAGTACTTC. Amino acid sequence: CASSSDSEGPYEQYF.

The chain recombines TRBV19 with TRBJ2-3, with 10 bases that match TRBD2. CDR3 length: 17 residues. V lost 3 bases and J lost 2; bases outside the gene matches: 8. Germline CDR1 LNHDA, CDR2 SQIVND (reference sequence). As DNA, the CDR3 is TGTGCCAGTAGTATCCGTTGGACTAGCGGAATCACAGATACGCAGTATTTT. Protein: CASSIRWTSGITDTQYF. Complete variable domain (other parts from reference TRBV19 and TRBJ2-3): DGGITQSPKYLFRKEGQNVTLSCEQNLNHDAMYWYRQDPGQGLRLIYYSQIVNDFQKGDIAEGYSVSREKKESFPLTVTSAQKNPTAFYLCASSIRWTSGITDTQYFGPGTRLTVL.

This clone came up many times. CDR3 in amino acids: CASSQLGGKNIQYF. For the CDR3, the DNA is TGCGCCAGCAGCCAACTCGGGGGGAAAAACATTCAGTACTTC. V and J are TRBV4-1 and TRBJ2-4; 7 bases line up with TRBD2. V was clipped by 2 bases and J by 4 bases; unmatched bases: 2. Per germline, CDR1 MGHRA and CDR2 YSYEKL. The length of the CDR3 is 14 residues.

The chain employs TRBV18 and TRBJ1-1; D is unclear. Germline V gene sequence: CDR1 KGHSH, CDR2 LQKENI. The length of the CDR3 is 14 residues. Trimming stripped 8 bases from V and 0 bases from J, with 13 bases between. CDR3 sequence: CASTPEGLNTEAFF. The CDR3 region has the DNA TGTGCCAGCACTCCAGAAGGGTTGAACACTGAAGCTTTCTTT.

The gene calls are TRBV4-3 and TRBJ1-3, with no clear D. The CDR3 is made up of 16 amino acids. The ends were cut back, 3 bases at V and 0 bases at J, with 12 bases in the middle. CDR1 is LGHNA and CDR2 is YSLEER in the germline V gene. The CDR3 is CASSQAHFSSGNTIYF. CDR3 sequence (DNA): TGCGCCAGCAGCCAGGCCCACTTTTCCTCTGGAAACACCATATATTTT.

The gene calls are TRBV5-1 and TRBJ2-1; TRBD1 aligns across 9 bases. The germline gives CDR1 SGHRS, CDR2 YFSETQ. The CDR3 is made up of 15 amino acids. The trim removed 3 bases at V and 6 bases at J, leaving 7 bases unmatched. As DNA, the CDR3 is TGCGCCAGCAGCTGGGTGCTACAGGGGGCCAATGAGCAGTTCTTC. It codes for CASSWVLQGANEQFF.

V gene TRBV6-5 combines with J gene TRBJ1-1, with TRBD1 matching over 7 bases. The CDR3 sequence is 14 residues long. Germline loops: CDR1 MNHEY, CDR2 SVGAGI. The V and J ends lost 6 bases and 1 base, in that order; junction bases with no gene match: 5. The CDR3 bases are TGTGCCAGCAGCAGGACAGGATCGAACACTGAAGCTTTCTTT. This translates into CASSRTGSNTEAFF.

This clone was seen a single time. This chain connects TRBV19 to TRBJ2-2; perhaps TRBD2 as D (6 bases). The CDR3 sequence is 17 residues long. Germline assignment: CDR1 LNHDA and CDR2 SQIVND (reference sequence). Trimming stripped 1 base from V and 1 base from J, with 13 bases between. The chain's CDR3 is CASSIAPDYLNTGELFF. DNA of the CDR3: TGTGCCAGTAGTATAGCCCCGGACTATCTGAACACCGGGGAGCTGTTTTTT.

About this clone itself: This clone may be a read error of a much larger clone one base away. The V call is TRBV7-8, the J call TRBJ2-3; D not certain. CDR1 SGHVS and CDR2 FQNEAQ come from the germline V gene. V was trimmed by 4 bases and J by 0 bases, leaving 5 bases between them. This CDR3 is built from 13 residues. The CDR3 loop reads CASSSTSTDTQYF. As DNA, the CDR3 is TGTGCCAGCAGCTCTACTAGCACAGATACGCAGTATTTT.

V and J are TRBV7-3 and TRBJ1-2, with 7 nucleotides matching TRBD1. The CDR3 totals 12 residues. The junction had 6 bases not matched to a gene; V was cut back by 5 bases and J by 9 bases. Germline-derived CDR1 and CDR2 are SGHTA and FQGTGA. This chain's CDR3 is CASSVGQASYTF. The DNA of the CDR3 is TGTGCCAGCAGCGTCGGACAGGCTAGCTACACCTTC.

The genes are TRBV6-5 and TRBJ2-7; 8 nucleotides align to TRBD2. The junction had 6 bases not matched to a gene; V was cut back by 6 bases and J by 2 bases. Per the germline V gene, CDR1 is MNHEY and CDR2 is SVGAGI. This CDR3 has 14 amino acids. DNA for the CDR3: TGTGCCAGCAGCCCGACTAGCGCCGCCTACGAGCAGTACTTC. Translated: CASSPTSAAYEQYF.

CDR3 residues: CASSLFPGQGVNSPLHF. The CDR3 nucleotides are TGCGCCAGCAGCTTGTTCCCGGGACAGGGTGTGAATTCACCCCTCCACTTT. V usage is TRBV5-1 and J usage is TRBJ1-6, with 9 bases that match TRBD1. This CDR3 contains 17 residues. V trimming: 1 base; J trimming: 7 bases; junction bases outside the gene matches: 9. Germline V gene sequence: CDR1 SGHRS, CDR2 YFSETQ.

CDR3 sequence: CASSQEGITTYNEQFF. CDR3 nucleotide sequence: TGTGCCAGCAGCCAAGAGGGGATTACAACCTACAATGAGCAGTTCTTC. The chain uses TRBV14 and TRBJ2-1; D gene ambiguous. Germline values: CDR1 SGHDN, CDR2 FVKESK. Trimming stripped 0 bases from V and 2 bases from J, with 11 bases between. This CDR3 contains 16 residues.

This chain connects TRBV5-4 to TRBJ2-7; D gene ambiguous. CDR1 and CDR2 (germline): SGHNT, YYREEE (reference sequence). Trimming shortened V by 0 bases and J by 9 bases, and 10 bases separated the two germline ends. The CDR3 is made up of 12 amino acids. The CDR3 reads CASSLDGTGQYF. CDR3 bases: TGTGCCAGCAGCTTGGACGGTACTGGGCAGTACTTC. The whole variable domain, remainder taken from reference TRBV5-4 and TRBJ2-7, is ETGVTQSPTHLIKTRGQQVTLRCSSQSGHNTVSWYQQALGQGPQFIFQYYREEENGRGNFPPRFSGLQFPNYSSELNVNALELDDSALYLCASSLDGTGQYFGPGTRLTVT.

The V gene is TRBV28, the J gene TRBJ2-7; 12 positions agree with TRBD2. The length of the CDR3 is 15 residues. Per germline, CDR1 MDHEN and CDR2 SYDVKM. J lost 2 bases, V lost 6 bases, and 5 bases had no gene match. CDR3 amino acids: CASRAGLAGPYEQYF. The CDR3 nucleotides read TGTGCCAGCAGAGCCGGACTAGCGGGACCCTACGAGCAGTACTTC.

This chain uses TRBV30 with TRBJ1-4; weak D call: TRBD1 (5 bases). The CDR3 is 15 amino acids. The V gene's germline CDR1 is GTSNPN and CDR2 SVGIG (reference sequence). The ends were cut back, 1 base at V and 0 bases at J, with 9 bases in the middle. As DNA, the CDR3 is TGTGCCTGGAGTGGGGGGGACGCAACTAATGAAAAACTGTTTTTT. Its translation: CAWSGGDATNEKLFF.

The chain employs TRBV7-9 and TRBJ2-1; 14 bases line up with TRBD2. Germline V gene data show CDR1 as SEHNR and CDR2 as FQNEAQ (reference sequence). This CDR3 contains 16 residues. Losses at the gene ends were 2 bases for V and 9 bases for J; bases not matched to a gene: 6. In nucleotides, the CDR3 is TGTGCCAGCAGCTTACACCCGGGACTAGCGGGAGTTGAGCAGTTCTTC. It yields the protein CASSLHPGLAGVEQFF.

J is TRBJ2-3 and V is TRBV5-6; TRBD2 agrees at 13 bases. CDR1 and CDR2 from the germline V gene are SGHDT and YYEEEE. CDR3 length equals 17 residues. The V and J ends lost 6 bases and 5 bases, in that order; junction bases with no gene match: 12. This chain's CDR3 is CASIVSQGLAGVDTQYF. CDR3 in DNA: TGTGCCAGCATCGTCTCGCAAGGACTAGCGGGGGTAGATACGCAGTATTTT.

This clone appeared a few times. V gene TRBV6-6 combines with J gene TRBJ2-7; D is unclear. CDR1 is MNHNY and CDR2 is SVGAGI in the germline V gene (reference sequence). The CDR3 runs to 13 residues. Trimming left V 6 bases short and J 4 bases short, with 13 bases between. Here the CDR3 DNA reads TGTGCCAGCAGGCCCCTGGGCGCATACGAGCAGTACTTC. Protein: CASRPLGAYEQYF.